The clone carrying this TCR beta chain was seen once. The sample originates from a study of PD-L1 blockade in urothelial cancer. At the level of the study: About 90% of the roughly 30 patients were men with bladder-origin urothelial cancer. The study recovered a median of around 140,000 T cells per blood sample.

Documented time point: peripheral blood 6 weeks after treatment start. Each patient's cancer was a locally advanced or metastatic urothelial carcinoma. Clones were read by immunoSEQ multiplex PCR, and TCRdb kept only the in-frame ones, dropping some. The sample lists tens of thousands of clones, almost 90% occurring once. The CDR3 is 14 residues long. Germline V gene sequence: CDR1 SGHTA, CDR2 FQGNSA. With 4 bases removed from V and 2 bases from J, the gap between germline ends came to 12 bases. The sequenced sample was PBMCs, obtained around atezolizumab (anti-PD-L1) treatment. This TCR came from a man aged 60 to 69 with urothelial cancer. The rearrangement links TRBV7-2 to TRBJ2-7, with TRBD2 as a possible D gene (6 bases). CDR3 region: CASSSRAGTYEQYF. CDR3 DNA: TGTGCCAGCAGCTCCCGGGCGGGAACCTACGAGCAGTACTTC.